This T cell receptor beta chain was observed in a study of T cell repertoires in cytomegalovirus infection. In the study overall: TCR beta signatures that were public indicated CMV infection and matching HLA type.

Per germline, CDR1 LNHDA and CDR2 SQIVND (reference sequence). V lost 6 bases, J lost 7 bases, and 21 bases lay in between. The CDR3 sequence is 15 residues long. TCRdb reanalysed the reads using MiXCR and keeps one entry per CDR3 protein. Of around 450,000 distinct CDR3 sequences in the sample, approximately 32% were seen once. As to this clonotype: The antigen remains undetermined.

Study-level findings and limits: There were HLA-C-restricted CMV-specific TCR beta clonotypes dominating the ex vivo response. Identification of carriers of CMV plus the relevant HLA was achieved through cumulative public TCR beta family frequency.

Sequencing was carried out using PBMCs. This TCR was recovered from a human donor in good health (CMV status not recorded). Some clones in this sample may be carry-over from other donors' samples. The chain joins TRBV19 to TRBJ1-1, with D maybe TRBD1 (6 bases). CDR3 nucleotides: TGTGCCAGTAGGCCAGATGGTGGACAGTCTGTTGAAGCTTTCTTT. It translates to CASRPDGGQSVEAFF. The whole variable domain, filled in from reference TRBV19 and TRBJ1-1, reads DGGITQSPKYLFRKEGQNVTLSCEQNLNHDAMYWYRQDPGQGLRLIYYSQIVNDFQKGDIAEGYSVSREKKESFPLTVTSAQKNPTAFYLCASRPDGGQSVEAFFGQGTRLTVV.